The clone carrying this TCR beta chain was seen once. Antigen unknown. The germline V gene encodes CDR1 SEHNR and CDR2 FQNEAQ (reference sequence). J lost 5 bases, V lost 0 bases, and 7 bases had no gene match. The CDR3 has 15 residues. For the second PCR, which ran for about 7 to 11 cycles, a sample-barcoded 5' primer and a J-beta primer mix were used. Each cDNA molecule, via a template-switch adaptor with 12 random nucleotides, was tagged. Using its own MiXCR run on the 5' RACE reads, TCRdb lists one record per CDR3 protein. The sample yields about 730,000 distinct CDR3 sequences, roughly two fifths seen once. This sample was included in a study of blood T cells in healthy people across ages. Study outcomes and limitations: The study could not conclusively compare naive and antigen-experienced cells, given its unsorted PBMCs.

Per sample, no less than 5 micrograms of total RNA were extracted. The clonotype originates from a woman aged 55-69 years in good health. The sequenced sample was blood. The gene calls are TRBV7-9 and TRBJ2-7; 7 bases fit TRBD2. The CDR3 nucleotides are TGTGCCAGCAGCTTAGCGGGGGGGACTTGGGACGAGCAGTACTTC. Protein product: CASSLAGGTWDEQYF.